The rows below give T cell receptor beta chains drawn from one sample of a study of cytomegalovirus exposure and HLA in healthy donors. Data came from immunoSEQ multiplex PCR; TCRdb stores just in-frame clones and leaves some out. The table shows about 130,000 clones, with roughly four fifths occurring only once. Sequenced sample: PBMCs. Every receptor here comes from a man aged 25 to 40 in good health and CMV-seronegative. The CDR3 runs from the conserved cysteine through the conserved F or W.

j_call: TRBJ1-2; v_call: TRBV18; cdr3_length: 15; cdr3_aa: CASSPPTVGIYGYTF
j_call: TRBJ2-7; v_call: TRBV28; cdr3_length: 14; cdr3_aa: CASSQTTLLGEQYF
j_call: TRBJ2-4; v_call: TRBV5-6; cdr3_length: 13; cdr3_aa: CASSPRGVNIQYF
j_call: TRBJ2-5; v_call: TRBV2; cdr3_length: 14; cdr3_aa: CASKIGGGGETQYF
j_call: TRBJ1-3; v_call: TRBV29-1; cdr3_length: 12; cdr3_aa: CSVEIYGNTIYF
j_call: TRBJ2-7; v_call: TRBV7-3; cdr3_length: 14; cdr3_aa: CASSLTGAAHEQYF
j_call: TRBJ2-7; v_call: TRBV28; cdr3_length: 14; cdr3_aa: CASSIQGTLGEQYF
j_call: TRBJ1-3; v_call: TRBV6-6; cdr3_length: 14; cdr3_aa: CASSGTTSGNTIYF
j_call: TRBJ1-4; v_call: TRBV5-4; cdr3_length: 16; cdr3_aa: CASSLQGEGPNEKLFF
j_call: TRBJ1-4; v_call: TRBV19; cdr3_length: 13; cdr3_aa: CASGDGVGEKLFF
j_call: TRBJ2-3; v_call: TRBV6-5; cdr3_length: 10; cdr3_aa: CAEVGSVQYF
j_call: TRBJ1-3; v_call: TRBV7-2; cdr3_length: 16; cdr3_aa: CASSFGGTDSGNTIYF
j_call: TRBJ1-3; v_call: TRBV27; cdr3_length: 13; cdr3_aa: CATRGAVGNTIYF
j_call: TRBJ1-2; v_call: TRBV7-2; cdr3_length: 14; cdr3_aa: CASSWTGALYGYTF
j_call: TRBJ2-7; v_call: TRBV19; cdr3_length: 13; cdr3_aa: CASGQGSPYEQYF
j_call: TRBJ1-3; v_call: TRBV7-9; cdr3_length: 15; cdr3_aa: CASSHRTGAGNTIYF
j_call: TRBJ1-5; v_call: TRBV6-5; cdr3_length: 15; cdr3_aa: CASRLHRDPNQPQHF
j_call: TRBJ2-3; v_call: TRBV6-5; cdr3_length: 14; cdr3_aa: CASSAQGSTDTQYF
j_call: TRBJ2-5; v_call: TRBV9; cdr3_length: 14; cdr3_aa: CASSSGLAGETQYF
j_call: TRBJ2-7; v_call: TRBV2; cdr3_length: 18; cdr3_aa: CASSVPETGASSGYEQYF
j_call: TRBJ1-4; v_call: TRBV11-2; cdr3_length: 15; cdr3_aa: CASSLRTGTNEKLFF
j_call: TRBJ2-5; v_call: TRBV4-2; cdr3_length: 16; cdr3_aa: CASSQDSGTGRETQYF
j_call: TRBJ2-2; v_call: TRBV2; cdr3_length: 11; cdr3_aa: CARQGYGELFF
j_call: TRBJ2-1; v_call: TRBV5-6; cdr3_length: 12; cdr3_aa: CASSWRGGEQFF
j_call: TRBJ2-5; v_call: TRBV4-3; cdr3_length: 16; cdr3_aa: CASTSLRGGHQETQYF
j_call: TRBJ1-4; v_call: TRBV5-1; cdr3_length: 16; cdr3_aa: CASSPAWTGGNEKLFF
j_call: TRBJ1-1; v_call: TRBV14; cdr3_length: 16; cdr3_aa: CASSPLAGRRITEAFF
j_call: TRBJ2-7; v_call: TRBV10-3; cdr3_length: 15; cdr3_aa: CAISETGTVTYEQYF
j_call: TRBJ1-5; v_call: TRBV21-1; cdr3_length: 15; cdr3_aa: CASRTGRLGNQPQHF
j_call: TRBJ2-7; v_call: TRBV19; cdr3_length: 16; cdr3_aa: CASSMGNRGTVYEQYF
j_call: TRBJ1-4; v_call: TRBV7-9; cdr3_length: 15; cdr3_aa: CASSLGEGSNEKLFF
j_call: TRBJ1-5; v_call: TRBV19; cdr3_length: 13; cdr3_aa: CASTIGARQPQHF
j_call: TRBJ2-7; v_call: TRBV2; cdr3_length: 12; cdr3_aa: CASSRQGYEQYF
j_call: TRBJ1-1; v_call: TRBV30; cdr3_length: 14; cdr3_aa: CAWSARGRNTEAFF
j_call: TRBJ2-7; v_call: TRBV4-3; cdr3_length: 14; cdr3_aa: CASSQETSFHEQYF
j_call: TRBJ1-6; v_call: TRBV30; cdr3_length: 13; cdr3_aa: CARRTGYNSPLHF
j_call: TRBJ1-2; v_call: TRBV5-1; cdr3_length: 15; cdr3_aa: CASSINMDRLYGYTF
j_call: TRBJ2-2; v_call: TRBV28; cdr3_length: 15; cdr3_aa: CASRDRGRNTGELFF
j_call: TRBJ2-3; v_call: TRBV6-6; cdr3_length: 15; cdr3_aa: CASSPGLAAADTQYF
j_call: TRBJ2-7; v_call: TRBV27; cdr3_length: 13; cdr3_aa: CASSSGSSYEQYF